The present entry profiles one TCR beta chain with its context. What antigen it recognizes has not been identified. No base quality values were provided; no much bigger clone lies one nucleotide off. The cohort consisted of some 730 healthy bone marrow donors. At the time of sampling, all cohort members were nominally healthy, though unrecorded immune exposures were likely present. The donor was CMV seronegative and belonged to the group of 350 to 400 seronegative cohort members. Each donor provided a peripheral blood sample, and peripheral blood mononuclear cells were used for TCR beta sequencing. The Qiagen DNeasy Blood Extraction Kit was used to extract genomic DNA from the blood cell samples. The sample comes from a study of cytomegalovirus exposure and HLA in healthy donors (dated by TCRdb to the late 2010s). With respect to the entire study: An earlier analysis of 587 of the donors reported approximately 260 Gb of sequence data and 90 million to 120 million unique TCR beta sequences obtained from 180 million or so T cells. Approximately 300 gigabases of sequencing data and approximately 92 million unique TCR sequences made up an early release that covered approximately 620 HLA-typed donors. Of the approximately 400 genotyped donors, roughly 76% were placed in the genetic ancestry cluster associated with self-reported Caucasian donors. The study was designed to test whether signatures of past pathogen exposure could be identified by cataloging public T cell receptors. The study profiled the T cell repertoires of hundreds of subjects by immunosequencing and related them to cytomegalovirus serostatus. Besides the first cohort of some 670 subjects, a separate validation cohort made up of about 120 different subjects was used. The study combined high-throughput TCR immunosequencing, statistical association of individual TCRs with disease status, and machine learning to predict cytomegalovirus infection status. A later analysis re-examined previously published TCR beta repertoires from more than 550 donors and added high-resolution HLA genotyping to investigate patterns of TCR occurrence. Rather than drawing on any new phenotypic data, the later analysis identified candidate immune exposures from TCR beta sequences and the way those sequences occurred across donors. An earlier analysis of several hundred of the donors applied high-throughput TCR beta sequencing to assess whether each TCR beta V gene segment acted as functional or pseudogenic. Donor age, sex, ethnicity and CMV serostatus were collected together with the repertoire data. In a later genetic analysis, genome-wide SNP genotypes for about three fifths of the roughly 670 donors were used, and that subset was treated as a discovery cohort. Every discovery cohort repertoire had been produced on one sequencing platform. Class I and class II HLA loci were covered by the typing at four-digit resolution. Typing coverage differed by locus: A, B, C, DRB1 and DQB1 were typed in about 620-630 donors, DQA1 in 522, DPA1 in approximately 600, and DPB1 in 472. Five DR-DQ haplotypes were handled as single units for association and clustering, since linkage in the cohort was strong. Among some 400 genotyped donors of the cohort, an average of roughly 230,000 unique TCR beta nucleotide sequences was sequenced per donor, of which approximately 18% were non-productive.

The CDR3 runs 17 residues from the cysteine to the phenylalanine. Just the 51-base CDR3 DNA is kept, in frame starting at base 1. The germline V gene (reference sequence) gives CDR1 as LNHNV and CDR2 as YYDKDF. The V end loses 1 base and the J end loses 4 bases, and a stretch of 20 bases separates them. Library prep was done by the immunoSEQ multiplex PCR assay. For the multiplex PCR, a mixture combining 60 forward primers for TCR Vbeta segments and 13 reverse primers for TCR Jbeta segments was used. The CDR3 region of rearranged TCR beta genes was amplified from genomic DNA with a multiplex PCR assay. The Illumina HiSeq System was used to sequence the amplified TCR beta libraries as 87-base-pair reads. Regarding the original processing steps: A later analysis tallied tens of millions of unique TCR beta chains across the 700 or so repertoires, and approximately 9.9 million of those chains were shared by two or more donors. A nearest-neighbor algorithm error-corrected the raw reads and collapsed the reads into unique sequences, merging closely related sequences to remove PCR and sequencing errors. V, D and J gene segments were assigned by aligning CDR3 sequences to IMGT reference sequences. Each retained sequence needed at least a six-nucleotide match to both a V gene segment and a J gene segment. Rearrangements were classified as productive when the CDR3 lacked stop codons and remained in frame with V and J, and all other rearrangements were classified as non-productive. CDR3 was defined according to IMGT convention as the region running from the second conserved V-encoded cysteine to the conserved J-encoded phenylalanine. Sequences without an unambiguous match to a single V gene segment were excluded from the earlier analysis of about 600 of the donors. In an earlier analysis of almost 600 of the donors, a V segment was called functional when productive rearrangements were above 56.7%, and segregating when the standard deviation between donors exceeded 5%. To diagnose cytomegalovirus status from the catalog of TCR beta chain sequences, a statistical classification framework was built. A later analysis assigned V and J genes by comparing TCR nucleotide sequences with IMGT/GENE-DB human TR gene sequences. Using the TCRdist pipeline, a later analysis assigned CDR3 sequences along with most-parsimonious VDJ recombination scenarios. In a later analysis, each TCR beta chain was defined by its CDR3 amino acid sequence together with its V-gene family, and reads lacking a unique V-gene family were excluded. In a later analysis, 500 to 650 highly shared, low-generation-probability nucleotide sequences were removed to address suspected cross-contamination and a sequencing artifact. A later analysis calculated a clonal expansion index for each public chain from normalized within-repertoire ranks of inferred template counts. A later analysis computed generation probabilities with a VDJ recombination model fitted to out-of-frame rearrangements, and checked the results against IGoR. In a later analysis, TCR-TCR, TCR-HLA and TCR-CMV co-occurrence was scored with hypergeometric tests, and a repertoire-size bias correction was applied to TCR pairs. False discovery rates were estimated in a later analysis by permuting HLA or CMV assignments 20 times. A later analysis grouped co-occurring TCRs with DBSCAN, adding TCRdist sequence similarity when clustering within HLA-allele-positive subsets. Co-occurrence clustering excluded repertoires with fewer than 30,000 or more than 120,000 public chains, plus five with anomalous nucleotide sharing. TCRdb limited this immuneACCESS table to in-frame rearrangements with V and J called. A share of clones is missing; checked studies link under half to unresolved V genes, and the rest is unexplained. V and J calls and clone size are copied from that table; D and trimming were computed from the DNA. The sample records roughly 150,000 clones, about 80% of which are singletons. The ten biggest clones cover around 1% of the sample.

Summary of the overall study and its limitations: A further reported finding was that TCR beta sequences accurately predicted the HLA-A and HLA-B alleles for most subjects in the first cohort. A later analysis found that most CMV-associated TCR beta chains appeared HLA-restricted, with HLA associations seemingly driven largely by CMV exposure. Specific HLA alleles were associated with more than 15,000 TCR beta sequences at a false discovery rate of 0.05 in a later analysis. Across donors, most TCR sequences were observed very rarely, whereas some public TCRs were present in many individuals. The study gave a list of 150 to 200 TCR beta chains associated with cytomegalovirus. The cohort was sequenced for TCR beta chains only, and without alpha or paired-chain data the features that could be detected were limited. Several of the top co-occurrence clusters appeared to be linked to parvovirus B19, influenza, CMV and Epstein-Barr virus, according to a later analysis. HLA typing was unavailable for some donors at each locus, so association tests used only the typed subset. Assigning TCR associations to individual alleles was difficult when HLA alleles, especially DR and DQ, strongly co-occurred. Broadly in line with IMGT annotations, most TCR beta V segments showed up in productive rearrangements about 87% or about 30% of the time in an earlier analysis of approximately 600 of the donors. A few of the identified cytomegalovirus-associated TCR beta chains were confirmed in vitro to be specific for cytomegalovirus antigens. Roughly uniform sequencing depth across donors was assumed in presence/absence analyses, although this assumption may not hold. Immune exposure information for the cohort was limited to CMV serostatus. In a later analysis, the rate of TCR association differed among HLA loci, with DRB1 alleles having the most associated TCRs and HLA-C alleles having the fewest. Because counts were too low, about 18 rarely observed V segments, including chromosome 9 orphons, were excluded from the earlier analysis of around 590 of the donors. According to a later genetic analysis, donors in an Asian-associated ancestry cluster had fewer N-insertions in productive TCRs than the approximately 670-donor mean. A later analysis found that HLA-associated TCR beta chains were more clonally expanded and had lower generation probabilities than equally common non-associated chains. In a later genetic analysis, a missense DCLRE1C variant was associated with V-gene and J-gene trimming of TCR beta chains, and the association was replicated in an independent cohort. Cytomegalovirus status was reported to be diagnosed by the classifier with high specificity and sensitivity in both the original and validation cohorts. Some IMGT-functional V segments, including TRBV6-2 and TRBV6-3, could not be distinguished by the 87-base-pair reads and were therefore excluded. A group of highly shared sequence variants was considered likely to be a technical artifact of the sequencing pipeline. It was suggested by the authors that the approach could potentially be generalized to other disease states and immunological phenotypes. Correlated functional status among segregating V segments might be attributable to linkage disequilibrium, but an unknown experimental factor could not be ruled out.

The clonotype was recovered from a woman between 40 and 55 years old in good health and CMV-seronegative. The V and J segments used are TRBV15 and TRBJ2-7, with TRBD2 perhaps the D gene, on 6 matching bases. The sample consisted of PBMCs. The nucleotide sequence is TGTGCCACCAGCAGAGGGTTTGGGGGGACCGCGACTTACGAGCAGTACTTC. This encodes CATSRGFGGTATYEQYF.